This T cell receptor beta chain was profiled in a study of blood T cell repertoires in COVID-19. Germline lookup yields CDR1 LNHNV and CDR2 YYDKDF (reference sequence). The germline V and J ends were trimmed by 1 base and 4 bases, with 8 bases remaining between them. This CDR3 has 14 residues. Methods used by the authors: The assay estimated nucleated cells by amplifying reference gene primers. Data came from immunoSEQ multiplex PCR; TCRdb stores just in-frame clones and leaves some out. That table gives V, J and clone size, and the DNA gave D and trimming. Found here are approximately 82,000 clones, roughly four fifths of them singletons; the top ten hold approximately 39%.

The sequence was collected from a woman aged 70 to 79 with acute or convalescent COVID-19. The specimen was peripheral blood. The chain has TRBV15 and TRBJ2-1; D uncertain. For the CDR3, the DNA is TGTGCCACCAGCAGAGGATCTAGATACAATGAGCAGTTCTTC. This translates into CATSRGSRYNEQFF.